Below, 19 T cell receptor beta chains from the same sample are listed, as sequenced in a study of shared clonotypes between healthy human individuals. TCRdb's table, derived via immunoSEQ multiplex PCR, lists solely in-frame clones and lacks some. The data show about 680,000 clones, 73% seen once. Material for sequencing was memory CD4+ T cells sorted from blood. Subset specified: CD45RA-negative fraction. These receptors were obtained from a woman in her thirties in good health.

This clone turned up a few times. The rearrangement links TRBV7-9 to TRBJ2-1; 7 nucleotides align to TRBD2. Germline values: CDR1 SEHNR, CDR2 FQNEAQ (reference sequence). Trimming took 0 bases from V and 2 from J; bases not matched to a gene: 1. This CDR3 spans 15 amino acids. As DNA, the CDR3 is TGTGCCAGCAGCTTAGCGGGAGGGCCCTACAATGAGCAGTTCTTC. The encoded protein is CASSLAGGPYNEQFF.

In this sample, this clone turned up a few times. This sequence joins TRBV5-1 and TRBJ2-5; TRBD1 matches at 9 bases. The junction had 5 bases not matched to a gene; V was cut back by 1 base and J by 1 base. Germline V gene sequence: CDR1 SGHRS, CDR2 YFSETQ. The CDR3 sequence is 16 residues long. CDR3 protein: CASSLTGGDPQETQYF. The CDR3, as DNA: TGCGCCAGCAGCTTGACAGGGGGCGATCCCCAAGAGACCCAGTACTTC.

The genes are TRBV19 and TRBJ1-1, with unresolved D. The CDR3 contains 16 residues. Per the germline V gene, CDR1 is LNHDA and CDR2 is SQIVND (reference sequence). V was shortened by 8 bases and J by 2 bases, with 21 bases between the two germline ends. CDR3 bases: TGTGCCAGTCTACCACGGGGTTCCCTGGCAAACACTGAAGCTTTCTTT. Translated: CASLPRGSLANTEAFF.

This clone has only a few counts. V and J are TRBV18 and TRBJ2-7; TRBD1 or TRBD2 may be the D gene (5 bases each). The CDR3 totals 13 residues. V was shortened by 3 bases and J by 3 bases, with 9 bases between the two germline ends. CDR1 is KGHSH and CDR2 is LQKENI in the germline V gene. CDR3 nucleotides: TGTGCCAGCTCACCCCGGGACGGCTACGAGCAGTACTTC. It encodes CASSPRDGYEQYF.

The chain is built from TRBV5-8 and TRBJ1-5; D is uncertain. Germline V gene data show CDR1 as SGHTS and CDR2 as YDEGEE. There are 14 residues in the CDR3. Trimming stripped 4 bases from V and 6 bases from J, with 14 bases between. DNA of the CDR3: TGTGCCAGCAGCCATACCGGCCCACTTCAGCCCCAGCATTTT. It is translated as CASSHTGPLQPQHF.

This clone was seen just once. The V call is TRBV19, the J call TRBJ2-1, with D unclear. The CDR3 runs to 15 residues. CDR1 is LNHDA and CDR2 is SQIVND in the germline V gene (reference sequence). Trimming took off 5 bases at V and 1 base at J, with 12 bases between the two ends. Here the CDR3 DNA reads TGTGCCAGTAGTCCTTCAGTCCTTTCCTACAATGAGCAGTTCTTC. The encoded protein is CASSPSVLSYNEQFF.

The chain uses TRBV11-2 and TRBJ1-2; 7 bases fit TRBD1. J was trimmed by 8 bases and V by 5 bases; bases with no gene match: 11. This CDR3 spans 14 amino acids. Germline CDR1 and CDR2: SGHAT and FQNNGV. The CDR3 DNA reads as TGTGCCAGCAGCCCGTCCAGGGGGTCAAAGGGCTACACCTTC. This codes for CASSPSRGSKGYTF.

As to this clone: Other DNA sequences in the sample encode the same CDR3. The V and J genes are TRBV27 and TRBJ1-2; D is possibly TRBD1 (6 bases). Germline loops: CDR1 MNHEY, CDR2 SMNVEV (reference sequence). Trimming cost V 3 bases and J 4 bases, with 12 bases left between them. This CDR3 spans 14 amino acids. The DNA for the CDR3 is TGTGCCAGCAGTTTTTCCCAGGGGCCCTATGGCTACACCTTC. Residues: CASSFSQGPYGYTF.

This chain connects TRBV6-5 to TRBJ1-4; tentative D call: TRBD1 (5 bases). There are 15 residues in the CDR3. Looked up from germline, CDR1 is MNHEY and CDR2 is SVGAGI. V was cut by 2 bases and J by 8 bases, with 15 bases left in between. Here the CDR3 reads CASSYGGGVGEKLFF. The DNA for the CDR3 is TGTGCCAGCAGTTACGGCGGGGGGGTAGGGGAAAAACTGTTTTTT.

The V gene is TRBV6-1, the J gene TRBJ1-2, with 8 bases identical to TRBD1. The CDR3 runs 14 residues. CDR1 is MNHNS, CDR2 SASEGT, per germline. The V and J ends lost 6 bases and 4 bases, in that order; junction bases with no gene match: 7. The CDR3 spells CASSGQGSGYGYTF. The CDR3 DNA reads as TGTGCCAGCAGCGGACAGGGCAGCGGCTATGGCTACACCTTC.

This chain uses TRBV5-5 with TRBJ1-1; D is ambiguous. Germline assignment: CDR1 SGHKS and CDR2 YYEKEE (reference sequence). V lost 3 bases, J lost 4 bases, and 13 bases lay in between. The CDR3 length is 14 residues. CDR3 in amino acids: CASSWQGGPTEAFF. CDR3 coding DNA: TGTGCCAGCAGCTGGCAAGGAGGACCCACTGAAGCTTTCTTT.

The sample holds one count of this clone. CDR3 amino acids: CASSKGGSSGRTDTQYF. The CDR3 nucleotides are TGTGCCAGCAGCAAAGGGGGGTCTAGCGGGAGGACAGATACGCAGTATTTT. The chain couples TRBV11-2 to TRBJ2-3, with 11 bases aligning to TRBD2. Germline CDR1 reads SGHAT; CDR2 reads FQNNGV. Germline trimming cut 5 bases from V and 3 bases from J; bases unmatched to any gene: 10. There are 17 residues in the CDR3.

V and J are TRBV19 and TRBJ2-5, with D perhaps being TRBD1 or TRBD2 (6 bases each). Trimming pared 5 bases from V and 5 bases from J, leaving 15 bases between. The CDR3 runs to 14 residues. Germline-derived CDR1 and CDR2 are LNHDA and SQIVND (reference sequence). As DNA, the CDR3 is TGTGCCAGTAGTTCTGGCAGGGGAGGCGAGACCCAGTACTTC. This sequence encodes CASSSGRGGETQYF.

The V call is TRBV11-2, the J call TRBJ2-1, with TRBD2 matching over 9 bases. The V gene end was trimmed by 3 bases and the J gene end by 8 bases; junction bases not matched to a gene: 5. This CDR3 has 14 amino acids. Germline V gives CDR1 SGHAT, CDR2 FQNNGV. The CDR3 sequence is CASSFLAGRDEQFF. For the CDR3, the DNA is TGTGCCAGCAGCTTCCTAGCGGGAAGGGATGAGCAGTTCTTC.

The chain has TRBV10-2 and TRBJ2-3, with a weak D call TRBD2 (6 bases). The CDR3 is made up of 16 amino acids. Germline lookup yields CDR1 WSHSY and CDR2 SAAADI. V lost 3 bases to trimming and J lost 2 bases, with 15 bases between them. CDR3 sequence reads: CASSDPGLIPTDTQYF. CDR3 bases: TGCGCCAGCAGTGACCCCGGACTAATCCCCACAGATACGCAGTATTTT.

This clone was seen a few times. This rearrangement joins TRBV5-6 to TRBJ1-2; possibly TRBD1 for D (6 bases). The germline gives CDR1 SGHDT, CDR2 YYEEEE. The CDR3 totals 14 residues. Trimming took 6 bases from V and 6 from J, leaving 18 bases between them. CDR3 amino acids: CASTTWGALNGYTF. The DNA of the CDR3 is TGTGCCAGCACGACCTGGGGGGCGCTTAATGGCTACACCTTC.

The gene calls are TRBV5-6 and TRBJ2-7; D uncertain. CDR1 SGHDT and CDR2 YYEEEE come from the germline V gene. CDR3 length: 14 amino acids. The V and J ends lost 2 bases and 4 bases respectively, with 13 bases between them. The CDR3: CASSLSRLRYEQYF. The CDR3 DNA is TGTGCCAGCAGCTTAAGCCGCCTAAGGTACGAGCAGTACTTC.

The CDR3 DNA reads as TGTGCCAGCAGTGAAAGGGGGGACAGAAGCACAGATACGCAGTATTTT. This translates into CASSERGDRSTDTQYF. The rearrangement links TRBV2 to TRBJ2-3; D may be TRBD1 (7 bases). The CDR3 runs 16 residues. Per the germline V gene, CDR1 is SNHLY and CDR2 is FYNNEI. V was pared by 2 bases and J by 0 bases, with 12 bases between.

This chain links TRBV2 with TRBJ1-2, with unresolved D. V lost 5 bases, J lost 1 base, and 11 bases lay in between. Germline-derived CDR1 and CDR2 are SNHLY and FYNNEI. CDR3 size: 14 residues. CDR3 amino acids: CASSPGVINYGYTF. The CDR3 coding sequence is TGTGCCAGCAGTCCTGGAGTGATTAACTATGGCTACACCTTC.